This note documents a single TCR beta chain sequence. Its antigen remains unidentified. Germline-derived CDR1 and CDR2 are LNHDA and SQIVND (reference sequence). J gave up 5 bases and V 1 base, and 10 bases lay outside the gene matches. This CDR3 has 18 amino acids. The PCR employed 60 Vbeta primers together with 13 Jbeta primers. Clones were sequenced by immunoSEQ multiplex PCR, and TCRdb holds only the in-frame ones, with some missing. The sample holds some 140,000 clones, more than 70% seen once. The source of the sample is a study of cytomegalovirus exposure and HLA in healthy donors. Study-level points and caveats: Judged likely to be a sequencing artifact was a cluster of highly shared sequence variants.

The origin of this receptor is a man under 40 in good health and CMV-seronegative. The rearrangement links TRBV19 to TRBJ2-1; 11 bases are a match to TRBD2. Sequencing used PBMCs. CDR3: CASSIAAPYSGRDNEQFF. For the CDR3, the DNA is TGTGCCAGTAGTATAGCGGCCCCGTATAGCGGGAGGGACAATGAGCAGTTCTTC.